This T cell receptor (beta chain) emerged from a study of cytomegalovirus exposure and HLA in healthy donors. The table lists this clone with a count of one. Its antigen is as yet unknown. The study, taken as a whole, reports: A link between a missense DCLRE1C variant and TCR beta V- and J-gene trimming emerged from a later analysis.

CDR3 length: 13 residues. Germline V gives CDR1 MNHNS, CDR2 SASEGT. Trimming took 3 bases from V and 0 from J, leaving 3 bases between them. The PCR contained 60 Vbeta and 13 Jbeta primers. Generated by immunoSEQ multiplex PCR, the TCRdb table keeps only in-frame clones and is missing some. This sample yields about 65,000 clones, of which about 72% are seen a single time; over 2.5% belongs to the top ten. The clonotype was recovered from a girl aged 5 to 17 in good health and CMV-seropositive. Sequencing was carried out using PBMCs. The V call is TRBV6-1, the J call TRBJ1-5; D is ambiguous. CDR3: CASSDRSNQPQHF. In DNA form, the CDR3 reads TGTGCCAGCAGTGACCGTAGCAATCAGCCCCAGCATTTT.